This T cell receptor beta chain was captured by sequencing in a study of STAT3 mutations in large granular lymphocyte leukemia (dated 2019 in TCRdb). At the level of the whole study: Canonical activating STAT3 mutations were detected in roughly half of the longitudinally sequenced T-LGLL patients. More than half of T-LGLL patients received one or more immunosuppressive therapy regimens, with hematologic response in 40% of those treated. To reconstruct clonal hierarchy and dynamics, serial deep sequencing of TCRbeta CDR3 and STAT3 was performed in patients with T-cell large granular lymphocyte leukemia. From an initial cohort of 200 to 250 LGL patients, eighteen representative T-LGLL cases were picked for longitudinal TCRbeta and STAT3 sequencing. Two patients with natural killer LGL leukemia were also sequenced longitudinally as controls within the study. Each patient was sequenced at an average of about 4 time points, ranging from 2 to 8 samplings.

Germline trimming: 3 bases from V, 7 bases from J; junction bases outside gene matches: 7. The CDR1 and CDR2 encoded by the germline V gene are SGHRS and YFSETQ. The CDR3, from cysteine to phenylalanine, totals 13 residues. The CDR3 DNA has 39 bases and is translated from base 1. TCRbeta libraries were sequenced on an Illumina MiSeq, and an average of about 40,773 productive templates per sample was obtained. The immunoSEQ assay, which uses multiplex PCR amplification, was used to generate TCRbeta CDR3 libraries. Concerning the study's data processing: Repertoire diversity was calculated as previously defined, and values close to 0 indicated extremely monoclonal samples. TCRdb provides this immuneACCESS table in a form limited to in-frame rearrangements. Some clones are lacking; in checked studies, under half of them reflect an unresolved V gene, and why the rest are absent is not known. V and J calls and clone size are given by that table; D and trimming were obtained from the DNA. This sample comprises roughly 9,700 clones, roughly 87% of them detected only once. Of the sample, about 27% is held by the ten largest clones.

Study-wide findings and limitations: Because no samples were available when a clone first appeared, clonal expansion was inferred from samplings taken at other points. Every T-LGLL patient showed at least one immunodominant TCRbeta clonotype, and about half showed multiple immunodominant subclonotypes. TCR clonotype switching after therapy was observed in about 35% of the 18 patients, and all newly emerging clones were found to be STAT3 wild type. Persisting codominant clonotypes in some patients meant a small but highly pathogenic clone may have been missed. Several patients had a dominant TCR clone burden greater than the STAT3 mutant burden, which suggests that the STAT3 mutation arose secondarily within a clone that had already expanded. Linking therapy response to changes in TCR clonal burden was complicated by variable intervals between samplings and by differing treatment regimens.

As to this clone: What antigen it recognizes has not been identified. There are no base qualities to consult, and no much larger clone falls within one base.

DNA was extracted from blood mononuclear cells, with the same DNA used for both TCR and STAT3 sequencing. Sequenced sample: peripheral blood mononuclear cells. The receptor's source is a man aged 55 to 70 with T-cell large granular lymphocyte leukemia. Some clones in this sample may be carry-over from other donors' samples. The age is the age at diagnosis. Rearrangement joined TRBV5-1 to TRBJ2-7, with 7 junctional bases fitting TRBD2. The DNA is TGCGCCAGCAGCTCCGCGGGAGACACAGAGCAGTACTTC. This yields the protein CASSSAGDTEQYF.